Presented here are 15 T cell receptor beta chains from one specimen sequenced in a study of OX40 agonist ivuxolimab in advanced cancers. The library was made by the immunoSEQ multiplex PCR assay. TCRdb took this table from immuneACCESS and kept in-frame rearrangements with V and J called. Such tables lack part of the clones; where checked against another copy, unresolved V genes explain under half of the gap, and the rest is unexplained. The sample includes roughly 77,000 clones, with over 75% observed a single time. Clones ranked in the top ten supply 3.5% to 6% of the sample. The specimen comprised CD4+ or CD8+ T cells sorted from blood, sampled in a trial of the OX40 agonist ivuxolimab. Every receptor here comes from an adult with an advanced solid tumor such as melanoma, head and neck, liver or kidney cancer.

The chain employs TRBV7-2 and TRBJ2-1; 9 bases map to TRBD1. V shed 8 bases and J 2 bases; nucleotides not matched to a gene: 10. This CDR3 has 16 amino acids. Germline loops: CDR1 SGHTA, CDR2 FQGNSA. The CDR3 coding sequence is TGTGCCAGCTCCGCCGTGGACAGGGGCACCTACAATGAGCAGTTCTTC. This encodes CASSAVDRGTYNEQFF.

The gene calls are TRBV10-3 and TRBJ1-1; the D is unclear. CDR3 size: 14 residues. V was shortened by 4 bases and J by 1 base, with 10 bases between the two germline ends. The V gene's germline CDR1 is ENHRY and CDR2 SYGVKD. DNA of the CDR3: TGTGCCATCAGTGGCGCGGGATCGAACACTGAAGCTTTCTTT. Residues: CAISGAGSNTEAFF.

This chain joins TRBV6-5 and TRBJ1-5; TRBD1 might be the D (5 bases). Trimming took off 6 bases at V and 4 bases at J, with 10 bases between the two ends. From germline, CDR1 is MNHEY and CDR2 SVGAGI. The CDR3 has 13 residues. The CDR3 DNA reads TGTGCCAGCAGAGACAGTTTGAATCAGCCCCAGCATTTT. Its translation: CASRDSLNQPQHF.

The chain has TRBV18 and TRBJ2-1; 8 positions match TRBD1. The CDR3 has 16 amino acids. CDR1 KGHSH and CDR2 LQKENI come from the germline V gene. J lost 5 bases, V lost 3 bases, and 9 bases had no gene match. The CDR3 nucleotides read TGTGCCAGCTCACCCGTGACAGGGGCGTTCGACAATGAGCAGTTCTTC. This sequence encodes CASSPVTGAFDNEQFF.

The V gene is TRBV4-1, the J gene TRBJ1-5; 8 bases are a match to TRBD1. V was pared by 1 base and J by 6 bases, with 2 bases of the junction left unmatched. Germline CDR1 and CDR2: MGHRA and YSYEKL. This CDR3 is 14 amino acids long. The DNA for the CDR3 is TGCGCCAGCAGCCAAGCGGACAGGGCTCAGCCCCAGCATTTT. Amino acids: CASSQADRAQPQHF.

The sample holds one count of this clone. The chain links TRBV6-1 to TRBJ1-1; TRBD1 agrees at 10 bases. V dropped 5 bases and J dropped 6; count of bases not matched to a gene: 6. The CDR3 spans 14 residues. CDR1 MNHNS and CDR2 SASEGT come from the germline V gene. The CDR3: CASSRRDRGAEAFF. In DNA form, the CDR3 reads TGTGCCAGCAGTCGAAGGGACAGGGGCGCTGAAGCTTTCTTT.

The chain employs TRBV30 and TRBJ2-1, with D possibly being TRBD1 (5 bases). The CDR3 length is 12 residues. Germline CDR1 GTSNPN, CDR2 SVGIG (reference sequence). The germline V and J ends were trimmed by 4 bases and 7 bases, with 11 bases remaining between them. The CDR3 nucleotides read TGTGCCTGGACCAATGGGGCAAATGAGCAGTTCTTC. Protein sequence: CAWTNGANEQFF. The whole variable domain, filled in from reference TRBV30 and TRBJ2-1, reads SQTIHQWPATLVQPVGSPLSLECTVEGTSNPNLYWYRQAAGRGLQLLFYSVGIGQISSEVPQNLSASRPQDRQFILSSKKLLLSDSGFYLCAWTNGANEQFFGPGTRLTVL.

The DNA for the CDR3 is TGTGCCAGCGGCGCGATGTTCAATGAGCAGTTCTTC. Its protein product is CASGAMFNEQFF. The V call is TRBV2, the J call TRBJ2-1; D uncertain. The CDR3 loop spans 12 amino acids. Germline loops: CDR1 SNHLY, CDR2 FYNNEI. V lost 8 bases to trimming and J lost 6 bases, with 11 bases between them.

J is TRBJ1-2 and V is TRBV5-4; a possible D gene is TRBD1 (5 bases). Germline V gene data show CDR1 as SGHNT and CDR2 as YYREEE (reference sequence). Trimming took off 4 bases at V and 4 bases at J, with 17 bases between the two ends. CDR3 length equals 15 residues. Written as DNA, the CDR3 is TGTGCCAGCAGCCCGGACGGGGGATCGACCTATGGCTACACCTTC. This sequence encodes CASSPDGGSTYGYTF.

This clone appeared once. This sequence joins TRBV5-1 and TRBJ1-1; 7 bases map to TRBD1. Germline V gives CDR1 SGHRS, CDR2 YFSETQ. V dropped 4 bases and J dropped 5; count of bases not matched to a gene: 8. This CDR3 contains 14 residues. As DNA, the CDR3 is TGCGCCAGCAGCCCACCAGGGGGGGGTACTGAAGCTTTCTTT. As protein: CASSPPGGGTEAFF.

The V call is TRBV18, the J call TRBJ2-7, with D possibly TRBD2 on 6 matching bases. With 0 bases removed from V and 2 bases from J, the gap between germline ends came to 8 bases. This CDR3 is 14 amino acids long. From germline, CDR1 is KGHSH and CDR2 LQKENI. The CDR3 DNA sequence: TGTGCCAGCTCACCACCTAGCGGAGCCTACGAGCAGTACTTC. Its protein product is CASSPPSGAYEQYF.

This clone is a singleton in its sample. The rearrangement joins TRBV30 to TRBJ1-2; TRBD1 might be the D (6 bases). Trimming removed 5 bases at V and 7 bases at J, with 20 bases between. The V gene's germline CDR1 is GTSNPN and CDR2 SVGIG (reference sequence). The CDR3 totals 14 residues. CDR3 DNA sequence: TGTGCCTGGGCCACCCCCCCGCGGGGGGCTGGCTACACCTTC. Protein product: CAWATPPRGAGYTF.

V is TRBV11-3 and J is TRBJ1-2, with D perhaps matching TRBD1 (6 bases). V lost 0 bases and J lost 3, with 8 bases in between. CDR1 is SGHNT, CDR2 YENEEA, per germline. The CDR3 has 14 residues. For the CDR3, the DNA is TGTGCCAGCAGCTTAGAAGCAGGGGACTATGGCTACACCTTC. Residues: CASSLEAGDYGYTF. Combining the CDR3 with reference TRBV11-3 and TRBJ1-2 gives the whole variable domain EAGVVQSPRYKIIEKKQPVAFWCNPISGHNTLYWYLQNLGQGPELLIRYENEEAVDDSQLPKDRFSAERLKGVDSTLKIQPAELGDSAVYLCASSLEAGDYGYTFGSGTRLTVV.

The CDR3 spells CASSPTPRSSGNTIYF. CDR3 nucleotide sequence: TGTGCCAGCAGTCCCACCCCCCGGAGCTCTGGAAACACCATATATTTT. The J gene is TRBJ1-3, the V gene TRBV2; D is unresolved. CDR3 size: 16 residues. CDR1 is SNHLY, CDR2 FYNNEI, per germline. V lost 5 bases to trimming and J lost 0 bases, with 14 bases between them.

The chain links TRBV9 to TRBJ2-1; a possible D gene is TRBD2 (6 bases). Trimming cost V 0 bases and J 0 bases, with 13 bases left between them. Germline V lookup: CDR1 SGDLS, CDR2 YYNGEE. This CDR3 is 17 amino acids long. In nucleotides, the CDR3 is TGTGCCAGCAGCGTAGTCCCAGCGGGCGACTCCTACAATGAGCAGTTCTTC. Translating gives CASSVVPAGDSYNEQFF.